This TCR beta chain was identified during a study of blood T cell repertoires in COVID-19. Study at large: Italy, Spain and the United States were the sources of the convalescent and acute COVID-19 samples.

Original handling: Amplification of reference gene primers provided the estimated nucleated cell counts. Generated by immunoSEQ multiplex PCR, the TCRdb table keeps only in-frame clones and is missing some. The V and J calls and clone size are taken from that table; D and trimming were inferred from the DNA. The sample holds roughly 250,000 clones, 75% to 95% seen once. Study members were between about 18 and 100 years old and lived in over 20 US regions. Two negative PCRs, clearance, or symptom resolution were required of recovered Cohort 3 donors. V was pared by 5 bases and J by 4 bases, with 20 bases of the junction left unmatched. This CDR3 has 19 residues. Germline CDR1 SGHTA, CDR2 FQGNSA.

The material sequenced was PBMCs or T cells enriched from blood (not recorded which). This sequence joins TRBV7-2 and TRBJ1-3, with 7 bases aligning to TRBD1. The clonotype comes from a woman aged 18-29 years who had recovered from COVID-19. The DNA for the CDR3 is TGTGCCAGCAGCCCTAGGGGGGACAGCCCGATCGCGGGAGGAAACACCATATATTTT. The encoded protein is CASSPRGDSPIAGGNTIYF.